Here is one T cell receptor (beta chain) with its context. What it binds is unknown. The germline gives CDR1 SQVTM, CDR2 ANQGSEA. This CDR3 has 16 residues. The TCR beta cDNA libraries carried unique molecular identifiers. TCRdb reanalysed the PCR reads using MiXCR and keeps one entry per CDR3 protein. This sample has about 810,000 distinct CDR3 sequences, with roughly 50% found just once. This specimen comes from a study of post-analysis software for immune sequencing data. The wider study: Recorded subtypes: relapsing-remitting, secondary progressive, progressive-relapsing; some patients unannotated.

Notes on the study in general: Under F measure analysis, samples from one preparation batch co-clustered strongly. TRBV5-6, TRBV5-1 and TRBV20-1 belonged to a set of about five TRBV segments that were more frequent in patients than controls. When compared against controls, multiple sclerosis patients showed significantly lower normalized Chao1 diversity.

The receptor's source is a girl aged 10-17 years with multiple sclerosis. The sequenced sample was blood. The chain couples TRBV29-1 to TRBJ2-5; 14 positions match TRBD2. The J call may be wrong; the DNA end is better matched by TRBJ2-7. The CDR3 DNA sequence: TGCAGCGTTGCCGGGACTAGCGGGAGTTCCCTCCACGAGCAGTACTTC. This encodes CSVAGTSGSSLHEQYF.